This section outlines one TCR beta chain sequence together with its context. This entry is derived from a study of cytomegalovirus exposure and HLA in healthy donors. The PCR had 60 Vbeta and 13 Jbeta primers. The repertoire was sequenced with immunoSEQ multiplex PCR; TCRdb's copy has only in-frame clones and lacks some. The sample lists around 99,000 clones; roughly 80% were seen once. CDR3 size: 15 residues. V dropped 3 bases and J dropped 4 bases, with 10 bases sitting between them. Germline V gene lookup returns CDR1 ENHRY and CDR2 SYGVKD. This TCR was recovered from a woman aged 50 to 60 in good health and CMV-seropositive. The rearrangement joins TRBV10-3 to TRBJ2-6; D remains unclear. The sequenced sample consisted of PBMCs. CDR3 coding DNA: TGTGCCATCAGTGACCCGTCTTCGGGGGCCAACGTCCTGACTTTC. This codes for CAISDPSSGANVLTF.